Detailed here is one T cell receptor beta chain. This clonotype was counted only a few times. Its cognate antigen has yet to be identified. The input lacks base qualities; no much larger clone sits a single base away. This sample is drawn from a study of human T cells and chemical hapten exposure (dated by TCRdb to the early 2020s). Study-level background: For sensitization, 2% DPC in acetone was applied to a roughly 2 cm by roughly 2 cm area of upper inner arm skin. Throughout the roughly 25-week study period, patients were also given weekly therapeutic DPC doses on the scalp. Patch testing was done on the upper back using Finn chambers containing 0.01% DPC, and results were scored after 6 days according to International Contact Dermatitis Research Group standards. Most of the patients in the cohort were female, and the cohort covered alopecia areata with under or over 50% scalp involvement, alopecia totalis and alopecia universalis. The libraries were sequenced as a pool, and the TCR yield per sample differed mostly because of small variations in library volumes within the pool. This study followed changes in the peripheral blood TCR repertoire in vivo during primary and secondary sensitization of alopecia patients to the hapten diphenylcyclopropenone (DPC). Blood was sampled from patients pre-sensitization (week 0) and at 2, 6 and about 24 weeks after DPC sensitization. About 29 alopecia patients gave blood for TCR sequencing at one to four time points (pre-sensitization, 2, 6 and 24 weeks). The investigation overall reported the following: All patients had alopecia, a presumed autoimmune disease, so their immune response might differ from that of healthy individuals. After repeated subsampling, the strength of the expansion versus patch-test correlation and the threshold at which it became significant changed. DPC sensitization did not change how many TCRs were above 1 in 1000 frequency, and no evidence was found of alterations in global repertoire structure. The number of PT1 expanded TCRs positively correlated with patch test score, significant at thresholds 8, 16 and 32 but not 4. Expanded TCRs formed significantly more large CDR3 similarity clusters than pre-sensitization or healthy control sets, consistent with antigen-driven responses.

Libraries were built with RACE. Reads for this sample came from a NextSeq 500. Library preparation attached unique molecular identifiers to individual cDNA molecules for quantitative, reproducible TCR counting. For every blood RNA sample, sequencing covered both the TCR alpha and TCR beta chains. The source study handled its data this way. A median of approximately 100,000 TCRs per sample was observed, with a range of 23,224 to 690,600. V, J and CDR3 annotation of the TCR reads was carried out using the Decombinator software suite. Every sample was subsampled to the same number of TCRs (28,000) for the PS versus PT1 abundance plots. TCRs were defined as expanded if absent before sensitization and observed at least eight times at the 2-week time point. The raw public reads went through TCRdb reprocessing: fastp at Q25, MiXCR clone calling, in-frame beta chains kept. Each record represents a unique CDR3 protein, reported with the most common genes and DNA among its rows. The V and J calls come from TCRdb's annotation, not from the publication. The sample table records about 190,000 distinct CDR3 sequences; under 25% of these occur just once. Roughly 2.4% of the sample lies in the top ten.

Its CDR3 holds 13 amino acids, cysteine through phenylalanine. The DNA shown is the 39-base CDR3, in frame from base 1. The junction carries 8 bases between V and J, which are trimmed by 2 bases and 9 bases respectively. CDR1 and CDR2 were assigned from the germline V gene as ENHRY and SYGVKD. In light of the paper, this sample's time point label describes: patch test 3, about 24 weeks after DPC sensitization. Taken with the paper, the label for treatment or condition translates to: therapeutic diphenylcyclopropenone sensitization with weekly scalp DPC. Blood at each patch-test visit was drawn before the patch test was applied. Patients were considered eligible if aged 18 to 70, diagnosed with alopecia and deemed suitable for DPC therapy, and patients were excluded if pregnant. Total RNA was isolated from unfractionated whole blood collected in Tempus Blood RNA tubes.

Specimen: whole blood, collected in connection with sensitization to the hapten diphenylcyclopropenone (DPC). This sequence uses TRBV10-3 and TRBJ1-6; no D gene can be assigned with confidence. The sequence was obtained from a woman in her thirties or forties with alopecia areata. Some clones in this sample may be carry-over from other donors' samples. CDR3 sequence: CAISERQTSPLHF. The base sequence is TGTGCCATCAGTGAGAGGCAGACTTCACCCCTCCACTTT.